This TCR beta chain was obtained from a study of shared clonotypes between healthy human individuals. This clone was seen only once. Unsorted samples, those not sorted, used some 100 million PBMCs for genomic DNA. Some clones are missing from TCRdb's copy, which holds only in-frame ones; the method was immunoSEQ multiplex PCR. The sample includes nearly 500,000 clones, about 82% of them seen just once. The germline V gene has CDR1 MNHNY and CDR2 SVGAGI (reference sequence). V lost 0 bases to trimming and J lost 9 bases, with 9 bases between them. The CDR3 sequence is 13 residues long. The source is a woman in her forties in good health. Some clones in this sample may be carry-over from other donors' samples. The specimen was PBMCs. V usage is TRBV6-6 and J usage is TRBJ1-3; unclear D gene. CDR3 sequence reads: CASSYSLAGTIYF. The CDR3 DNA reads TGTGCCAGCAGTTACTCCCTTGCGGGCACCATATATTTT.